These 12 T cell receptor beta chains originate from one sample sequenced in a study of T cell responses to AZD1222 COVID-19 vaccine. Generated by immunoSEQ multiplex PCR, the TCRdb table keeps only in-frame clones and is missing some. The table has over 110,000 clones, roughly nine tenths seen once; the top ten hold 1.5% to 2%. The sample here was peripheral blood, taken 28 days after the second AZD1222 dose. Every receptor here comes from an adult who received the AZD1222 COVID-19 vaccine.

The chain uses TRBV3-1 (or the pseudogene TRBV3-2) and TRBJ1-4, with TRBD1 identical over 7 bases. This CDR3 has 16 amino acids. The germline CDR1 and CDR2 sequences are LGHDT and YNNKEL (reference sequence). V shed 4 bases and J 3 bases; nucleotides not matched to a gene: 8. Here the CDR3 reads CASSRKGAGANEKLFF. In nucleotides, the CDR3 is TGTGCCAGCAGCCGAAAGGGGGCCGGGGCTAATGAAAAACTGTTTTTT.

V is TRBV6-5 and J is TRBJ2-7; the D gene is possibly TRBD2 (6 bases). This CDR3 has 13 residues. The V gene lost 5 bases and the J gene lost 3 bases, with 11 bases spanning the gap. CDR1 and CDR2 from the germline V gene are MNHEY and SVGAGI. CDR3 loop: CASSISRGYEQYV. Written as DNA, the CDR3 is TGTGCCAGCAGTATTTCGCGGGGCTACGAGCAGTACGTC.

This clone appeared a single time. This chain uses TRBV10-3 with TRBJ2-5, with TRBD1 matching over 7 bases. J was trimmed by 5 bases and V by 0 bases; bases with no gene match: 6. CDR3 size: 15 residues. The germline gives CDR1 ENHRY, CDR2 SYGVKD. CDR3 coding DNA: TGTGCCATCAGTGAGTCGACAGGGAAGATGGAGACCCAGTACTTC. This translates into CAISESTGKMETQYF.

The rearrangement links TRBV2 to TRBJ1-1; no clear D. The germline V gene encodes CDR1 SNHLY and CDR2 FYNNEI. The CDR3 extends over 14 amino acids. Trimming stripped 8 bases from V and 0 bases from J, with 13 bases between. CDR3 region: CASGTYGMNTEAFF. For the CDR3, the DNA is TGTGCCAGCGGTACATACGGGATGAACACTGAAGCTTTCTTT.

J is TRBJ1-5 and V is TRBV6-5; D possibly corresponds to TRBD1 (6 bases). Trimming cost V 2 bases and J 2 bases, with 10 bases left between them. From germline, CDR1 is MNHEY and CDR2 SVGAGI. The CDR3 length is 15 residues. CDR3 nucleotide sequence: TGTGCCAGCAGTTACCTACAGGGTCGCAATCAGCCCCAGCATTTT. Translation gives CASSYLQGRNQPQHF.

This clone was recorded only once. The CDR3, as DNA: TGTGCCAGCAGTTATGGCATAAGTCTATACGAGCAGTACTTC. Its protein product is CASSYGISLYEQYF. J is TRBJ2-7 and V is TRBV6-1; no clear D. The CDR3 has 14 amino acids. Germline V gives CDR1 MNHNS, CDR2 SASEGT. Trimming cost V 5 bases and J 4 bases, with 15 bases left between them.

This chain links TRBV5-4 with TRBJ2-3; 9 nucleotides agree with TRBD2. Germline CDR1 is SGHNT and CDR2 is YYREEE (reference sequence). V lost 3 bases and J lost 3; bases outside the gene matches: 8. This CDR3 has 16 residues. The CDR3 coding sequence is TGTGCCAGCAGCTGGGATAGCGGGGGATCGACAGATACGCAGTATTTT. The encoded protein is CASSWDSGGSTDTQYF.

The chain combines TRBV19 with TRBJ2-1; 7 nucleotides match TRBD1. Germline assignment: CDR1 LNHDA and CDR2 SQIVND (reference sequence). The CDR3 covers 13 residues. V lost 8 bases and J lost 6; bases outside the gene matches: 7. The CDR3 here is CASRGQSPNEQFF. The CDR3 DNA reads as TGTGCCAGTCGGGGACAGTCACCCAATGAGCAGTTCTTC.

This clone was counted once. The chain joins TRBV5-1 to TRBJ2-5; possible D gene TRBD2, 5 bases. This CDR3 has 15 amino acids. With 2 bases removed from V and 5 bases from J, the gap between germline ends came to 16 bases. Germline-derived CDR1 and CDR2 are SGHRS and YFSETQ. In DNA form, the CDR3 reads TGCGCCAGCAGCTTAGCAGGCGGGTTAGGGGAGACCCAGTACTTC. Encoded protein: CASSLAGGLGETQYF.

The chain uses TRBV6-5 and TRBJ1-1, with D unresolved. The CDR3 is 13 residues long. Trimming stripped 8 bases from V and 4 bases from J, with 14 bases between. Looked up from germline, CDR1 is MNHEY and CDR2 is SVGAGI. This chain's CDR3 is CASVTSLGTEAFF. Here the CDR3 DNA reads TGTGCCAGCGTGACGTCCCTAGGCACTGAAGCTTTCTTT.

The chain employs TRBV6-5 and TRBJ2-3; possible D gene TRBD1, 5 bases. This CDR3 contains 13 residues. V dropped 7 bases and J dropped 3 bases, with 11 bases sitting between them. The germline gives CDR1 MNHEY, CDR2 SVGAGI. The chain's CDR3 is CASIRDGTDTQYF. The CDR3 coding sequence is TGTGCCAGCATCAGGGATGGAACAGATACGCAGTATTTT.

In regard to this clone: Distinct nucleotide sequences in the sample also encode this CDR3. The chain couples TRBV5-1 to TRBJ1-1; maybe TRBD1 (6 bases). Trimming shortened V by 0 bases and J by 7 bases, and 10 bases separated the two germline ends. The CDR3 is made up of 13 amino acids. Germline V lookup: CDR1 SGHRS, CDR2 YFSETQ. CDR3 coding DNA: TGCGCCAGCAGCTTGGGGGGGCTAGGTGAAGCTTTCTTT. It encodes CASSLGGLGEAFF. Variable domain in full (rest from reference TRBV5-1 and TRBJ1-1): KAGVTQTPRYLIKTRGQQVTLSCSPISGHRSVSWYQQTPGQGLQFLFEYFSETQRNKGNFPGRFSGRQFSNSRSEMNVSTLELGDSALYLCASSLGGLGEAFFGQGTRLTVV.